Presented here are 21 T cell receptor beta chains from one specimen sequenced in a study of CD8+ T cells in alopecia areata. Indicated treatment: oral pan-JAK inhibitor, 5-10 mg twice daily. It was cDNA, reverse transcribed from extracted RNA, that served as the sequencing template. Profiling relied on immunoSEQ multiplex PCR, and the TCRdb table lists in-frame clones only, not all of them. The data show 150,000 to 200,000 clones, with less than 65% seen just once and over 1% held by the top ten. Sequenced material: CD4+ T cells sorted from blood, taken at week 24, from a patient treated with tofacitinib. The receptors shown here come from a human donor with alopecia areata.

The V call is TRBV2, the J call TRBJ1-5, with D perhaps matching TRBD1 (5 bases). Germline CDR1 is SNHLY and CDR2 is FYNNEI. The CDR3 runs 15 residues. The V end lost 6 bases, the J end lost 3 bases, and 15 bases lay between the germline ends. CDR3 DNA: TGTGCCAGCAGGTGGGAAGGGACTCCCAATCAGCCCCAGCATTTT. Protein sequence: CASRWEGTPNQPQHF.

This clone was recorded only once. The chain employs TRBV11-3 and TRBJ2-5, with a weak D call TRBD1 (6 bases). The CDR3 totals 13 residues. Trimming cost V 2 bases and J 2 bases, with 6 bases left between them. Germline V gene data show CDR1 as SGHNT and CDR2 as YENEEA. In DNA, the CDR3 is TGTGCCAGCAGCTTAAGGGGGCAAGAGACCCAGTACTTC. Residues: CASSLRGQETQYF.

The chain uses TRBV10-3 and TRBJ2-7; 7 nucleotides agree with TRBD2. CDR1 is ENHRY, CDR2 SYGVKD, per germline. With V trimmed by 7 bases and J by 0 bases, 9 bases remained unmatched. The CDR3 totals 15 residues. The CDR3 DNA is TGTGCCATCACCCCGGGAGGCGGGAGCTCCTACGAGCAGTACTTC. Translating it yields CAITPGGGSSYEQYF.

The J gene is TRBJ2-3, the V gene TRBV29-1; D might be TRBD2 (5 bases). The CDR3 has 14 amino acids. The germline V and J ends were trimmed by 4 bases and 2 bases, with 13 bases remaining between them. The germline gives CDR1 SQVTM, CDR2 ANQGSEA. The CDR3 DNA reads TGCAGCGTTGTCGGGGTGGGGAACACAGATACGCAGTATTTT. This translates into CSVVGVGNTDTQYF.

The CDR3 bases are TGCAGCGTTGGGGGGCAAGGATCTACGCAGTATTTT. Its protein product is CSVGGQGSTQYF. This rearrangement joins TRBV29-1 to TRBJ2-3; TRBD1 might be the D (6 bases). Germline lookup yields CDR1 SQVTM and CDR2 ANQGSEA. V lost 4 bases and J 8 bases, leaving 13 bases between the germline ends. CDR3 length: 12 residues.

The chain employs TRBV4-3 and TRBJ2-7; D uncertain. Germline-derived CDR1 and CDR2 are LGHNA and YSLEER. The CDR3 runs to 13 residues. V was cut by 0 bases and J by 6 bases, with 9 bases left in between. The CDR3: CASSQDVVGEQYF. The CDR3 coding sequence is TGCGCCAGCAGCCAAGATGTTGTCGGCGAGCAGTACTTC.

This chain uses TRBV6-4 with TRBJ1-5; D is unresolved. Between the trimmed V and J ends, which lost 6 bases and 6 bases, there was a span of 12 bases. The CDR3 runs 13 residues. Per germline, CDR1 MRHNA and CDR2 SNTAGT. The CDR3 DNA reads as TGTGCCAGCAGCGCTAGGGATGGTCAGCCCCAGCATTTT. This translates into CASSARDGQPQHF.

This chain connects TRBV7-6 to TRBJ2-7; 8 bases align to TRBD2. Per germline, CDR1 SGHVS and CDR2 FNYEAQ. J lost 1 base, V lost 5 bases, and 7 bases had no gene match. The CDR3 consists of 15 residues. The CDR3 is CASSASGQPSYEQYF. The CDR3 coding sequence is TGTGCCAGCAGCGCTAGCGGGCAGCCATCCTACGAGCAGTACTTC. Looking up the rest from reference TRBV7-6 and TRBJ2-7 gives the full variable domain: GAGVSQSPRYKVTKRGQDVALRCDPISGHVSLYWYRQALGQGPEFLTYFNYEAQQDKSGLPNDRFSAERPEGSISTLTIQRTEQRDSAMYRCASSASGQPSYEQYFGPGTRLTVT.

With respect to this clone: The same CDR3 also results from other DNA sequences found in this sample. This rearrangement joins TRBV6-5 to TRBJ1-1; D call uncertain. CDR1 and CDR2 from the germline V gene are MNHEY and SVGAGI. Trimming cost V 0 bases and J 0 bases, with 2 bases left between them. The CDR3 has 13 amino acids. CDR3 DNA sequence: TGTGCCAGCAGTTACTCCGTGAACACTGAAGCTTTCTTT. Its translation is CASSYSVNTEAFF.

This CDR3 reads CASSPGQGPYEQYF. The CDR3 nucleotides read TGTGCCAGCAGCCCGGGACAGGGTCCCTACGAGCAGTACTTC. This chain connects TRBV11-2 to TRBJ2-7; 9 bases align to TRBD1. The CDR3 has 14 amino acids. From germline, CDR1 is SGHAT and CDR2 FQNNGV. J was trimmed by 2 bases and V by 5 bases; bases with no gene match: 4.

The sample holds one count of this clone. The V and J genes are TRBV7-2 and TRBJ2-3; tentative D call: TRBD2 (5 bases). The CDR3 is made up of 12 amino acids. Looked up from germline, CDR1 is SGHTA and CDR2 is FQGNSA. With 4 bases removed from V and 4 bases from J, the gap between germline ends came to 6 bases. CDR3 DNA: TGTGCCAGCAGCTCACTAGCAGATACGCAGTATTTT. Translating it yields CASSSLADTQYF.

The chain has TRBV30 and TRBJ2-1; 8 positions agree with TRBD2. Germline V gives CDR1 GTSNPN, CDR2 SVGIG (reference sequence). The CDR3 loop spans 16 amino acids. V trimming: 0 bases; J trimming: 6 bases; junction bases outside the gene matches: 10. The CDR3 DNA reads as TGTGCCTGGAGTGTAGACTTAGCGGGGAGCTTCAATGAGCAGTTCTTC. Translated, it gives CAWSVDLAGSFNEQFF.

This chain joins TRBV11-2 and TRBJ2-2, with D tentatively TRBD1 (6 bases). V was pared by 8 bases and J by 6 bases, with 16 bases between. CDR3 length: 14 amino acids. Germline V CDR1 and CDR2: SGHAT, FQNNGV. CDR3 sequence: CASRILRGAGELFF. In nucleotides, the CDR3 is TGTGCCAGCCGTATCCTCAGGGGAGCCGGGGAGCTGTTTTTT.

This clone came up a few times. The sample has other DNA sequences that encode this CDR3 too. This chain uses TRBV29-1 with TRBJ2-3; the match to TRBD2 covers 14 bases. The CDR3 runs to 15 residues. V was clipped by 3 bases and J by 2 bases; unmatched bases: 1. Germline CDR1 SQVTM, CDR2 ANQGSEA. CDR3 residues: CSVEGLAGVTDTQYF. As DNA, the CDR3 is TGCAGCGTTGAGGGACTAGCGGGGGTCACAGATACGCAGTATTTT.

V and J are TRBV29-1 and TRBJ2-7; no firm D call. Trimming took off 4 bases at V and 5 bases at J, with 9 bases between the two ends. This CDR3 comprises 11 residues. Germline V gene data show CDR1 as SQVTM and CDR2 as ANQGSEA. CDR3 loop: CSVGQRNEQYF. CDR3 bases: TGCAGCGTTGGGCAGAGAAACGAGCAGTACTTC.

The chain has TRBV2 and TRBJ1-2; D not certain. V was clipped by 1 base and J by 8 bases, with 11 bases between them. Germline V lookup: CDR1 SNHLY, CDR2 FYNNEI. There are 13 residues in the CDR3. CDR3 residues: CASSEGEVAGYTF. In DNA, the CDR3 is TGTGCCAGCAGTGAAGGGGAGGTTGCGGGCTACACCTTC.

CDR3 region: CSVEDLRRDWNTEAFF. In nucleotides, the CDR3 is TGCAGCGTTGAAGATCTTCGACGGGATTGGAACACTGAAGCTTTCTTT. This rearrangement joins TRBV29-1 to TRBJ1-1; D not certain. Germline CDR1 and CDR2: SQVTM and ANQGSEA. Trimming took off 0 bases at V and 1 base at J, with 15 bases between the two ends. The CDR3 spans 16 residues. Together with reference TRBV29-1 and TRBJ1-1, the CDR3 gives the full variable domain: SAVISQKPSRDICQRGTSLTIQCQVDSQVTMMFWYRQQPGQSLTLIATANQGSEATYESGFVIDKFPISRPNLTFSTLTVSNMSPEDSSIYLCSVEDLRRDWNTEAFFGQGTRLTVV.

This clone was seen more than once but under ten times. The chain links TRBV29-1 to TRBJ1-5; no firm D call. Germline V gene lookup returns CDR1 SQVTM and CDR2 ANQGSEA. The CDR3 is made up of 11 amino acids. The V end was cut by 4 bases, the J end by 6 bases, with 7 bases between. CDR3 in amino acids: CSVGETQPQHF. The CDR3 DNA reads TGCAGCGTTGGCGAAACTCAGCCCCAGCATTTT.

This clone was seen only a few times. The rearrangement links TRBV12-5 to TRBJ1-6; D is uncertain. The length of the CDR3 is 15 residues. V lost 0 bases to trimming and J lost 7 bases, with 10 bases between them. Per the germline V gene, CDR1 is LGHNT and CDR2 is FRNRAP. The CDR3 DNA follows: TGTGCTAGTGGTTTGGTCGTGGCGGAGAATTCACCCCTCCACTTT. It encodes CASGLVVAENSPLHF.

This chain uses TRBV25-1 with TRBJ1-2, with D possibly matching TRBD1 (6 bases). This CDR3 is 17 amino acids long. V was trimmed by 1 base and J by 8 bases, leaving 23 bases between them. Germline V gene lookup returns CDR1 MGHDK and CDR2 SYGVNS. The CDR3 here is CASSESAPTGNEGGYTF. CDR3 bases: TGTGCCAGCAGTGAATCCGCCCCGACAGGAAATGAGGGAGGCTACACCTTC.

The rearrangement uses TRBV29-1 and TRBJ2-7; possibly TRBD1 for D (6 bases). Looked up from germline, CDR1 is SQVTM and CDR2 is ANQGSEA. V was cut by 6 bases and J by 1 base, with 10 bases left in between. The CDR3 has 12 amino acids. The CDR3 coding sequence is TGCAGCGTAGGGACAAGATCCTACGAGCAGTACTTC. Protein sequence: CSVGTRSYEQYF.